The 32 T cell receptor beta chains presented below share a single source sample, sequenced in a study of T cell responses to AZD1222 COVID-19 vaccine (dated by TCRdb to about 2021). The time point tag for this specimen amounts to: baseline before first vaccination. This specimen's treatment or condition label, per the study, means: meningococcal conjugate vaccine given as trial control. Library prep was done by the immunoSEQ multiplex PCR assay. TCRdb re-hosts the immuneACCESS table, in-frame sequences only. Its copies lack some clones; in the studies checked, an unresolved V gene accounts for under half of them, and the cause for the rest is not known. A total of about 93,000 clones appear in this sample, around nine tenths of them only once. Of the sample, over 2.5% is held by the ten largest clones. The specimen comprised peripheral blood, sampled on day 0 of MenACWY control vaccination. These TCRs come from an adult in good health.

This sequence joins TRBV5-6 and TRBJ2-1; TRBD1 aligns across 8 bases. Germline lookup yields CDR1 SGHDT and CDR2 YYEEEE. Trimming took 0 bases from V and 5 from J; bases not matched to a gene: 4. This CDR3 spans 15 amino acids. CDR3 loop: CASSLALGQDNEQFF. In DNA, the CDR3 is TGTGCCAGCAGCTTGGCCTTGGGACAGGACAATGAGCAGTTCTTC.

This chain connects TRBV24-1 to TRBJ1-1, with D maybe TRBD1 (5 bases). There are 13 residues in the CDR3. Germline V lookup: CDR1 KGHDR, CDR2 SFDVKD. V was cut by 0 bases and J by 7 bases, with 8 bases left in between. The CDR3 nucleotides read TGTGCCACCAGTGATTTGAACAGGAGTGAAGCTTTCTTT. Amino acid sequence: CATSDLNRSEAFF.

This chain uses TRBV12-3 or TRBV12-4 with TRBJ2-7; D possibly uses TRBD1 or TRBD2 (5 bases each). The V end lost 8 bases, the J end lost 3 bases, and 8 bases lay between the germline ends. The CDR3 totals 11 residues. CDR3 DNA sequence: TGTGCCAGCGGGGGAAGCTACGAGCAGTACTTC. It codes for CASGGSYEQYF.

The rearrangement uses TRBV7-9 and TRBJ1-2; TRBD1 matches at 8 bases. This CDR3 has 14 amino acids. CDR1 is SEHNR, CDR2 FQNEAQ, per germline (reference sequence). The ends lost 1 base at V and 7 bases at J; junction bases unmatched: 5. The DNA of the CDR3 is TGTGCCAGCAGCTTAGGGCAGGGGGCGCTTGGCTACACCTTC. It codes for CASSLGQGALGYTF.

The rearrangement links TRBV2 to TRBJ2-1, with D perhaps TRBD2 (6 bases). V lost 0 bases to trimming and J lost 2 bases, with 11 bases between them. CDR1 and CDR2 from the germline V gene are SNHLY and FYNNEI. The CDR3 is made up of 16 amino acids. CDR3 protein: CASSEAGGDAYNEQFF. DNA of the CDR3: TGTGCCAGCAGTGAAGCGGGCGGGGATGCCTACAATGAGCAGTTCTTC.

This clone has just a few counts. The rearrangement uses TRBV4-1 and TRBJ2-1; TRBD2 aligns across 11 bases. The CDR3 has 17 amino acids. J lost 6 bases, V lost 3 bases, and 10 bases had no gene match. Germline V gene lookup returns CDR1 MGHRA and CDR2 YSYEKL. CDR3 nucleotide sequence: TGCGCCAGCAGCCAGGAGGGGTCTAGCGGGGGGAGCAATGAGCAGTTCTTC. It specifies CASSQEGSSGGSNEQFF.

This sequence joins TRBV15 and TRBJ2-5; D unclear. The CDR3 consists of 15 residues. The germline gives CDR1 LNHNV, CDR2 YYDKDF (reference sequence). The V and J ends lost 1 base and 5 bases respectively, with 14 bases between them. Written as DNA, the CDR3 is TGTGCCACCAGCAGAGGACTGGCAGGCAGGGAGACCCAGTACTTC. Its translation: CATSRGLAGRETQYF.

The V gene is TRBV5-5, the J gene TRBJ1-1; D remains ambiguous. The CDR3 length is 14 residues. Germline CDR1 and CDR2: SGHKS and YYEKEE (reference sequence). Trimming removed 6 bases at V and 6 bases at J, with 18 bases between. The CDR3 DNA follows: TGTGCCAGCACCGAACCGCCGAGGATCGCTGAAGCTTTCTTT. Protein: CASTEPPRIAEAFF.

The rearrangement joins TRBV5-1 to TRBJ2-5; tentatively, D is TRBD1 (5 bases). The CDR3 length is 14 residues. Germline assignment: CDR1 SGHRS and CDR2 YFSETQ. V was cut by 3 bases and J by 5 bases, with 14 bases left in between. This chain's CDR3 is CASSWGRDQETQYF. The CDR3 coding sequence is TGCGCCAGCAGCTGGGGCAGGGATCAGGAGACCCAGTACTTC.

The chain employs TRBV4-2 and TRBJ1-2, with D unclear. Germline assignment: CDR1 LGHNA and CDR2 YNFKEQ. V dropped 2 bases and J dropped 4 bases, with 17 bases sitting between them. The CDR3 runs 16 residues. For the CDR3, the DNA is TGTGCCAGCAGCCAAATTGCGGCGGCTGGCGGCTATGGCTACACCTTC. This codes for CASSQIAAAGGYGYTF.

J is TRBJ1-3 and V is TRBV18; 9 bases are shared with TRBD1. Germline V lookup: CDR1 KGHSH, CDR2 LQKENI. This CDR3 contains 21 residues. The V gene end was trimmed by 4 bases and the J gene end by 0 bases; junction bases not matched to a gene: 19. The CDR3, as DNA: TGTGCCAGCTCACTATACGCCCCGGGACAGGGACAATTTTACTCTGGAAACACCATATATTTT. This translates into CASSLYAPGQGQFYSGNTIYF.

The chain has TRBV28 and TRBJ1-5; no firm D call. The CDR3 loop spans 12 amino acids. Germline V gives CDR1 MDHEN, CDR2 SYDVKM. Trimming cost V 8 bases and J 2 bases, with 7 bases left between them. The CDR3 loop is CASLGRNQPQHF. The CDR3, as DNA: TGTGCCAGCTTAGGGCGCAATCAGCCCCAGCATTTT.

Only one count was recorded for this clone. The chain recombines TRBV5-1 with TRBJ2-1; D may be TRBD1 (6 bases). This CDR3 comprises 15 residues. The V end lost 4 bases, the J end lost 4 bases, and 15 bases lay between the germline ends. Germline V lookup: CDR1 SGHRS, CDR2 YFSETQ. The CDR3 bases are TGCGCCAGCAGCCGGCCTCAGGGACAATACAATGAGCAGTTCTTC. Its protein product is CASSRPQGQYNEQFF.

The rearrangement uses TRBV5-6 and TRBJ1-2; 9 positions match TRBD1. CDR3 size: 12 residues. The junction had 7 bases not matched to a gene; V was cut back by 3 bases and J by 13 bases. Germline values: CDR1 SGHDT, CDR2 YYEEEE. The CDR3 here is CASSWTGTGFTF. CDR3 coding DNA: TGTGCCAGCAGCTGGACCGGGACAGGGTTCACCTTC.

V is TRBV3-1 (or the pseudogene TRBV3-2) and J is TRBJ2-2, with TRBD1 matching 9 bases. Germline V gene data show CDR1 as LGHDT and CDR2 as YNNKEL (reference sequence). J gave up 4 bases and V 1 base, and 1 base lay outside the gene matches. The CDR3 loop spans 15 amino acids. In DNA form, the CDR3 reads TGTGCCAGCAGCCAAGGGGACAGGGTCACCGGGGAGCTGTTTTTT. Amino acids: CASSQGDRVTGELFF.

The chain joins TRBV4-1 to TRBJ1-5, with D unclear. The CDR3 has 15 residues. Per the germline V gene, CDR1 is MGHRA and CDR2 is YSYEKL. Trimming shortened V by 1 base and J by 5 bases, and 12 bases separated the two germline ends. CDR3: CASSQVSQFDQPQHF. CDR3 in DNA: TGCGCCAGCAGCCAAGTTTCACAGTTCGATCAGCCCCAGCATTTT.

The gene calls are TRBV2 and TRBJ1-6; tentative D call: TRBD1 (6 bases). The CDR3 has 13 residues. Germline V gives CDR1 SNHLY, CDR2 FYNNEI. V was trimmed by 7 bases and J by 6 bases, leaving 10 bases between them. The CDR3 DNA is TGTGCCAGCAAGGAACAGGGTAATTCACCCCTCCACTTT. This sequence encodes CASKEQGNSPLHF. Full variable domain (outside the CDR3, taken from reference TRBV2 and TRBJ1-6): EPEVTQTPSHQVTQMGQEVILRCVPISNHLYFYWYRQILGQKVEFLVSFYNNEISEKSEIFDDQFSVERPDGSNFTLKIRSTKLEDSAMYFCASKEQGNSPLHFGNGTRLTVT.

The chain uses TRBV3-1 (or the pseudogene TRBV3-2) and TRBJ2-7; D may be TRBD1 or TRBD2 (5 bases each). The V gene lost 2 bases and the J gene lost 0 bases, with 11 bases spanning the gap. This CDR3 region has 15 residues. Germline CDR1 and CDR2: LGHDT and YNNKEL (reference sequence). The CDR3 protein is CASSQRGASSYEQYF. In DNA, the CDR3 is TGTGCCAGCAGCCAACGAGGGGCTAGCTCCTACGAGCAGTACTTC.

This clone was seen once. Distinct nucleotide sequences in the sample also encode this CDR3. The CDR3 spells CASSPTGVYGYTF. CDR3 nucleotide sequence: TGTGCCAGCAGTCCCACAGGAGTCTATGGCTACACCTTC. The genes are TRBV27 and TRBJ1-2, with D possibly matching TRBD1 (5 bases). Germline loops: CDR1 MNHEY, CDR2 SMNVEV (reference sequence). The V end lost 5 bases, the J end lost 4 bases, and 11 bases lay between the germline ends. The CDR3 is made up of 13 amino acids.

The chain combines TRBV18 with TRBJ2-2, with D perhaps TRBD1 or TRBD2 (5 bases each). Germline V gene lookup returns CDR1 KGHSH and CDR2 LQKENI. Trimming took off 6 bases at V and 4 bases at J, with 12 bases between the two ends. The CDR3 spans 14 residues. CDR3 nucleotide sequence: TGTGCCAGCTCCGAGGGGCCCAGCACCGGGGAGCTGTTTTTT. Its translation is CASSEGPSTGELFF.

The J gene is TRBJ2-2, the V gene TRBV7-9; 11 nucleotides agree with TRBD2. V shed 4 bases, J shed 6 bases, and the junction held 13 bases outside the gene matches. The CDR3 is made up of 18 amino acids. CDR1 is SEHNR and CDR2 is FQNEAQ in the germline V gene (reference sequence). CDR3 bases: TGTGCCAGCAGCTGGCCCTCCGGTAGCGGGGGGGCGTCCGGGGAGCTGTTTTTT. It codes for CASSWPSGSGGASGELFF.

This sequence joins TRBV24-1 and TRBJ2-2; 13 positions match TRBD2. The CDR3 loop spans 16 amino acids. The V gene end was trimmed by 7 bases and the J gene end by 4 bases; junction bases not matched to a gene: 5. Germline V CDR1 and CDR2: KGHDR, SFDVKD. The CDR3 nucleotides read TGTGCCACCAGCGGACTAGCGGGGGCGTTCACCGGGGAGCTGTTTTTT. Residues: CATSGLAGAFTGELFF.

The chain uses TRBV2 and TRBJ2-1, with D possibly being TRBD1 or TRBD2 (6 bases each). CDR1 SNHLY and CDR2 FYNNEI come from the germline V gene. CDR3 length equals 15 residues. V gave up 1 base and J gave up 1 base, with 8 bases separating them. CDR3 in amino acids: CASSEEGGSYNEQFF. CDR3 bases: TGTGCCAGCAGTGAAGAGGGGGGATCCTACAATGAGCAGTTCTTC. Full variable domain (remainder filled in from reference TRBV2 and TRBJ2-1): EPEVTQTPSHQVTQMGQEVILRCVPISNHLYFYWYRQILGQKVEFLVSFYNNEISEKSEIFDDQFSVERPDGSNFTLKIRSTKLEDSAMYFCASSEEGGSYNEQFFGPGTRLTVL.

The chain couples TRBV5-4 to TRBJ1-1; TRBD1 aligns across 7 bases. The CDR3 sequence is 15 residues long. V trimming: 4 bases; J trimming: 1 base; junction bases outside the gene matches: 7. In germline, CDR1 is SGHNT, CDR2 YYREEE (reference sequence). CDR3: CASSLRQGENTEAFF. CDR3 sequence (DNA): TGTGCCAGCAGCCTCCGACAGGGAGAGAACACTGAAGCTTTCTTT.

For the CDR3, the DNA is TGCAGCGTTGAAGCCGGGCAGGGTACCTACGAGCAGTACTTC. It is translated as CSVEAGQGTYEQYF. V usage is TRBV29-1 and J usage is TRBJ2-7, with D maybe TRBD1 (5 bases). This CDR3 has 14 amino acids. The germline V gene has CDR1 SQVTM and CDR2 ANQGSEA. The V end was cut by 1 base, the J end by 2 bases, with 12 bases between.

This clone came up once. The V gene is TRBV5-6, the J gene TRBJ2-3, with 9 positions matching TRBD1. Germline trimming cut 2 bases from V and 3 bases from J; bases unmatched to any gene: 4. Germline CDR1 SGHDT, CDR2 YYEEEE. CDR3 length: 15 amino acids. CDR3 DNA: TGTGCCAGCAGCTTCGGGACAGGGCTTACAGATACGCAGTATTTT. The encoded protein is CASSFGTGLTDTQYF.

The V gene is TRBV18, the J gene TRBJ1-3; 7 nucleotides line up with TRBD1. The ends lost 4 bases at V and 0 bases at J; junction bases unmatched: 6. Germline CDR1 reads KGHSH; CDR2 reads LQKENI. The CDR3 has 16 amino acids. CDR3 DNA sequence: TGTGCCAGCTCACTCCTAGGGACAGCCTCTGGAAACACCATATATTTT. Amino acid sequence: CASSLLGTASGNTIYF.

The V call is TRBV4-3, the J call TRBJ1-2; D is perhaps TRBD1 (5 bases). Trimming removed 1 base at V and 0 bases at J, with 12 bases between. Germline lookup yields CDR1 LGHNA and CDR2 YSLEER. CDR3 length: 16 residues. CDR3 DNA sequence: TGCGCCAGCAGCCAAGGCCGCCAGGGTTCTAACTATGGCTACACCTTC. It encodes CASSQGRQGSNYGYTF.

This sequence joins TRBV27 and TRBJ2-3; TRBD2 is a possible D gene (5 bases). This CDR3 comprises 15 residues. Deletions cut 3 bases from V and 3 bases from J, with 13 bases between. Germline loops: CDR1 MNHEY, CDR2 SMNVEV (reference sequence). The CDR3 DNA reads as TGTGCCAGCAGTTTCGGAGTCCGGGGAACAGATACGCAGTATTTT. Residues: CASSFGVRGTDTQYF.

This chain links TRBV7-2 with TRBJ1-4; D uncertain. Trimming removed 5 bases at V and 8 bases at J, with 15 bases between. Looked up from germline, CDR1 is SGHTA and CDR2 is FQGNSA. The CDR3 totals 14 residues. The CDR3 DNA follows: TGTGCCAGCAGCCCTCTGGGGATGAGGGAAAAACTGTTTTTT. This encodes CASSPLGMREKLFF. Complete variable domain (other parts from reference TRBV7-2 and TRBJ1-4): GAGVSQSPSNKVTEKGKDVELRCDPISGHTALYWYRQSLGQGLEFLIYFQGNSAPDKSGLPSDRFSAERTGGSVSTLTIQRTQQEDSAVYLCASSPLGMREKLFFGSGTQLSVL.

The rearrangement uses TRBV5-4 and TRBJ1-1, with TRBD1 matching over 9 bases. From germline, CDR1 is SGHNT and CDR2 YYREEE (reference sequence). V gave up 4 bases and J gave up 7 bases; unmatched junction bases: 5. This CDR3 contains 13 residues. CDR3 loop: CASSPRQGVEAFF. The CDR3 nucleotides are TGTGCCAGCAGCCCTAGACAGGGGGTTGAAGCTTTCTTT.

CDR3 coding DNA: TGTGCCAACGCCTTATCTGGGAGCTCCTACGAGCAGTACTTC. Its protein product is CANALSGSSYEQYF. The chain employs TRBV6-4 and TRBJ2-7; tentatively, D is TRBD2 (5 bases). The CDR3 length is 14 residues. CDR1 and CDR2 from the germline V gene are MRHNA and SNTAGT. Deletions cut 10 bases from V and 0 bases from J, with 16 bases between.